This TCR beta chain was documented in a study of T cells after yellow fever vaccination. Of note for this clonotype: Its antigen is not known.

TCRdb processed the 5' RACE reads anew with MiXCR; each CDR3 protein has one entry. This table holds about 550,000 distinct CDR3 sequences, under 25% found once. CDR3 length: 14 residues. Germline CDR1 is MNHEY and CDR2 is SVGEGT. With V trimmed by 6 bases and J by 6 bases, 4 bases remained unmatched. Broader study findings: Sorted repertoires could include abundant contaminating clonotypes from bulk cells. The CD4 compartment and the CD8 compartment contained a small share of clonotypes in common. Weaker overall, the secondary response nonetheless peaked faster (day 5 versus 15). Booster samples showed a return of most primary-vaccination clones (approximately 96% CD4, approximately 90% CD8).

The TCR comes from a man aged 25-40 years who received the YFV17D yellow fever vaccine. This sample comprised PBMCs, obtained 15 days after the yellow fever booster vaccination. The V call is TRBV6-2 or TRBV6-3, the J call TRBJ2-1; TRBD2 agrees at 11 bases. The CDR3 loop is CASRPLAGVNEQFF. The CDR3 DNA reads TGTGCCAGCAGGCCACTAGCGGGAGTCAATGAGCAGTTCTTC.